The entry that follows covers one T cell receptor (beta chain) sequence. Germline trimming cut 3 bases from V and 7 bases from J; bases unmatched to any gene: 11. Germline loops: CDR1 MDHEN, CDR2 SYDVKM. The CDR3 has 16 amino acids. The sample originates from a study of cytomegalovirus exposure and HLA in healthy donors. It was with 60 Vbeta and 13 Jbeta primers that the PCR ran. The repertoire was sequenced with immunoSEQ multiplex PCR; TCRdb's copy has only in-frame clones and lacks some. The data contain 110,000 to 150,000 clones, 70% to 85% of them seen just once; the ten biggest clones take up around 1.9%.

The receptor comes from a woman aged 40-49 years in good health and CMV-seronegative. The rearrangement joins TRBV28 to TRBJ2-2; 7 bases are shared with TRBD2. Sequencing used PBMCs. Written as DNA, the CDR3 is TGTGCCAGCAGTTTCATTGGGAGGGCCTCGGTCGGGGAGCTGTTTTTT. It codes for CASSFIGRASVGELFF.